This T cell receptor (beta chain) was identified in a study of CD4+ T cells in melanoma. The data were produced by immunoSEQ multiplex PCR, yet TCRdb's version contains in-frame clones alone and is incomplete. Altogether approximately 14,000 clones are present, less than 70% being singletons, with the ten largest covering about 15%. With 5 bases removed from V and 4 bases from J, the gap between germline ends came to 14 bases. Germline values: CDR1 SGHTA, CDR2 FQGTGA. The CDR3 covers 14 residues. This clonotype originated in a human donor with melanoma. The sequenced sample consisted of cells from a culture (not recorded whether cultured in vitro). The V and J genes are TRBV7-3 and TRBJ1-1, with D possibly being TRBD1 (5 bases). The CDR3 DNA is TGTGCCAGCAGCCCCCGCGGGGGGAGCACTGAAGCTTTCTTT. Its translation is CASSPRGGSTEAFF.